One sample yielded the 31 T cell receptor beta chains listed below, sequenced in a study of blood T cell repertoires in COVID-19. Profiling relied on immunoSEQ multiplex PCR, and the TCRdb table lists in-frame clones only, not all of them. The top ten hold approximately 2% of the sample, which has 200,000 to 300,000 clones, 65% to 90% seen once. The sequencing input was peripheral blood. These receptors originate from a man younger than 40 with active or convalescent COVID-19.

The V gene is TRBV10-3, the J gene TRBJ1-1; no clear D. Germline V gives CDR1 ENHRY, CDR2 SYGVKD. The CDR3 is 13 residues long. Trimming left V 2 bases short and J 3 bases short, with 7 bases between. For the CDR3, the DNA is TGTGCCATCAGTGAGGCGGTTTACACTGAAGCTTTCTTT. This translates into CAISEAVYTEAFF.

The CDR3 DNA is TGTGCCACCAGCAGAGATTTAGGGACTAGAGGCGAGCAGTACTTC. Translating gives CATSRDLGTRGEQYF. The chain uses TRBV15 and TRBJ2-7, with 8 nucleotides matching TRBD2. The CDR3 is 15 amino acids. J lost 6 bases, V lost 0 bases, and 7 bases had no gene match. CDR1 LNHNV and CDR2 YYDKDF come from the germline V gene (reference sequence).

This clone was counted a single time. J is TRBJ1-1 and V is TRBV2; 8 positions agree with TRBD1. Germline trimming cut 1 base from V and 3 bases from J; bases unmatched to any gene: 19. The CDR3 extends over 20 amino acids. Germline CDR1 reads SNHLY; CDR2 reads FYNNEI. The CDR3 here is CASSEGILGRGLMEDTEAFF. The CDR3 region has the DNA TGTGCCAGCAGTGAAGGGATCTTGGGCAGGGGGCTCATGGAGGACACTGAAGCTTTCTTT. Full variable domain (rest looked up from reference TRBV2 and TRBJ1-1): EPEVTQTPSHQVTQMGQEVILRCVPISNHLYFYWYRQILGQKVEFLVSFYNNEISEKSEIFDDQFSVERPDGSNFTLKIRSTKLEDSAMYFCASSEGILGRGLMEDTEAFFGQGTRLTVV.

This sequence joins TRBV5-1 and TRBJ1-1; D gene unclear. Trimming took 2 bases from V and 1 from J, leaving 24 bases between them. The germline CDR1 and CDR2 sequences are SGHRS and YFSETQ. This CDR3 spans 19 amino acids. The CDR3 nucleotides read TGCGCCAGCAGCTTTATACGCCTGGTCGCTGGGCCGCGGAACACTGAAGCTTTCTTT. Translating gives CASSFIRLVAGPRNTEAFF.

The rearrangement joins TRBV6-2 or TRBV6-3 to TRBJ2-7; 10 positions match TRBD1. In germline, CDR1 is MNHEY, CDR2 SVGEGT. This CDR3 comprises 14 residues. The trim removed 4 bases at V and 6 bases at J, leaving 6 bases unmatched. Written as DNA, the CDR3 is TGTGCCAGCAGTTCAAGACAGGGGGCGTTCGAGCAGTACTTC. Its translation: CASSSRQGAFEQYF.

V is TRBV6-5 and J is TRBJ1-2; D may be TRBD1 (6 bases). Trimming took 0 bases from V and 6 from J, leaving 14 bases between them. Germline CDR1 and CDR2: MNHEY and SVGAGI. The CDR3 spans 15 residues. The CDR3 sequence: CASSYSNHRANGYTF. The CDR3 region has the DNA TGTGCCAGCAGTTACTCGAATCACAGGGCTAATGGCTACACCTTC.

The chain links TRBV5-1 to TRBJ1-1; TRBD1 matches 7 bases. V trimming: 7 bases; J trimming: 5 bases; junction bases outside the gene matches: 8. The CDR3 sequence is 13 residues long. Per the germline V gene, CDR1 is SGHRS and CDR2 is YFSETQ. The CDR3: CASFGQVGTEAFF. Here the CDR3 DNA reads TGCGCCAGCTTCGGACAGGTGGGGACTGAAGCTTTCTTT. The full variable domain, completed using reference TRBV5-1 and TRBJ1-1, is KAGVTQTPRYLIKTRGQQVTLSCSPISGHRSVSWYQQTPGQGLQFLFEYFSETQRNKGNFPGRFSGRQFSNSRSEMNVSTLELGDSALYLCASFGQVGTEAFFGQGTRLTVV.

The chain couples TRBV4-3 to TRBJ1-2; D gene ambiguous. The V gene lost 0 bases and the J gene lost 6 bases, with 11 bases spanning the gap. Germline values: CDR1 LGHNA, CDR2 YSLEER. The CDR3 has 14 residues. CDR3 loop: CASSQDIGLNGYTF. The CDR3 bases are TGCGCCAGCAGCCAAGATATTGGCTTGAATGGCTACACCTTC.

The chain links TRBV11-2 to TRBJ2-3, with D tentatively TRBD2 (5 bases). The CDR3 covers 15 residues. The germline gives CDR1 SGHAT, CDR2 FQNNGV. The ends were cut back, 5 bases at V and 4 bases at J, with 16 bases in the middle. As DNA, the CDR3 is TGTGCCAGCAGCATTGAGGGAGTGAGGGCAGATACGCAGTATTTT. It translates to CASSIEGVRADTQYF.

CDR3 protein: CASSSTGGLSGYTF. The CDR3 DNA follows: TGTGCCAGCAGCTCGACAGGGGGCTTGTCTGGCTACACCTTC. This chain connects TRBV7-2 to TRBJ1-2; 10 positions agree with TRBD1. From germline, CDR1 is SGHTA and CDR2 FQGNSA. V lost 4 bases and J lost 7; bases outside the gene matches: 6. This CDR3 spans 14 amino acids. The full variable domain, with the rest looked up from reference TRBV7-2 and TRBJ1-2, is GAGVSQSPSNKVTEKGKDVELRCDPISGHTALYWYRQSLGQGLEFLIYFQGNSAPDKSGLPSDRFSAERTGGSVSTLTIQRTQQEDSAVYLCASSSTGGLSGYTFGSGTRLTVV.

This sequence joins TRBV5-1 and TRBJ2-7; D is possibly TRBD1 (5 bases). Trimming left V 2 bases short and J 4 bases short, with 10 bases between. The CDR3 extends over 13 amino acids. CDR1 and CDR2 from the germline V gene are SGHRS and YFSETQ. The CDR3 reads CASSFVSGYEQYF. As DNA, the CDR3 is TGCGCCAGCAGCTTCGTTTCAGGGTACGAGCAGTACTTC. The full variable domain, in which reference TRBV5-1 and TRBJ2-7 provide the parts outside the CDR3, is KAGVTQTPRYLIKTRGQQVTLSCSPISGHRSVSWYQQTPGQGLQFLFEYFSETQRNKGNFPGRFSGRQFSNSRSEMNVSTLELGDSALYLCASSFVSGYEQYFGPGTRLTVT.

The rearrangement joins TRBV4-1 to TRBJ1-5; D might be TRBD1 (5 bases). Looked up from germline, CDR1 is MGHRA and CDR2 is YSYEKL. The CDR3 has 15 amino acids. V lost 0 bases and J 7 bases, leaving 13 bases between the germline ends. The CDR3 sequence is CASSQDLGAPQPQHF. The CDR3 nucleotides read TGCGCCAGCAGCCAAGATCTAGGGGCGCCCCAGCCCCAGCATTTT.

The chain is built from TRBV15 and TRBJ2-1; 9 bases line up with TRBD1. Per germline, CDR1 LNHNV and CDR2 YYDKDF (reference sequence). The CDR3 sequence is 16 residues long. V trimming: 1 base; J trimming: 7 bases; junction bases outside the gene matches: 8. Here the CDR3 reads CATSRVGPGQGNEQFF. As DNA, the CDR3 is TGTGCCACCAGCAGAGTGGGGCCGGGACAGGGAAATGAGCAGTTCTTC.

CDR3: CASSFGGGEGYTF. For the CDR3, the DNA is TGTGCCAGCAGTTTTGGAGGAGGGGAAGGCTACACCTTC. This rearrangement joins TRBV27 to TRBJ1-2; TRBD1 is a possible D gene (5 bases). The CDR3 runs to 13 residues. The germline CDR1 and CDR2 sequences are MNHEY and SMNVEV (reference sequence). V was trimmed by 3 bases and J by 8 bases, leaving 13 bases between them.

The chain is built from TRBV2 and TRBJ2-2; 7 nucleotides match TRBD1. The ends lost 3 bases at V and 6 bases at J; junction bases unmatched: 4. This CDR3 is built from 14 residues. Germline CDR1 reads SNHLY; CDR2 reads FYNNEI. CDR3 nucleotide sequence: TGTGCCAGCAGTGAGGACCAGGGGGCCGGGGAGCTGTTTTTT. This codes for CASSEDQGAGELFF.

This clone was seen once. The chain combines TRBV6-2 or TRBV6-3 with TRBJ1-5; D is undetermined. CDR3 length equals 12 residues. CDR1 and CDR2 (germline): MNHEY, SVGEGT. The germline V and J ends were trimmed by 2 bases and 7 bases, with 6 bases remaining between them. This CDR3 is CASSYGGQPQHF. The CDR3 region has the DNA TGTGCCAGCAGTTACGGCGGACAGCCCCAGCATTTT.

The genes are TRBV21-1 and TRBJ2-7; TRBD1, the table's D call, lacks a check against the DNA. TRBV21-1 is a pseudogene locus. The CDR3 covers 16 residues. In nucleotides, the CDR3 is TGTGCCAGCAGCAATTGTAGGACAGGGAGCTCCTACGAGCAGTACTTC. This translates into CASSNCRTGSSYEQYF.

As DNA, the CDR3 is TGTGCCAGCAGCTTAGTTCTGGACTTAACGAAAGAGACCCAGTACTTC. As protein: CASSLVLDLTKETQYF. This rearrangement joins TRBV7-9 to TRBJ2-5, with D tentatively TRBD2 (5 bases). The germline V gene encodes CDR1 SEHNR and CDR2 FQNEAQ (reference sequence). This CDR3 region has 16 residues. Trimming stripped 1 base from V and 3 bases from J, with 15 bases between.

The table lists this clone with a few counts. The V call is TRBV11-2, the J call TRBJ2-1, with 9 bases aligning to TRBD1. Germline CDR1 and CDR2: SGHAT and FQNNGV. The CDR3 has 17 amino acids. Trimming cost V 5 bases and J 7 bases; bases outside gene matches: 15. The CDR3 region has the DNA TGTGCCAGCAGCCGCCGAGGAGGACAGGGGACAGGGAATGAGCAGTTCTTC. Protein: CASSRRGGQGTGNEQFF.

This chain links TRBV6-5 with TRBJ1-2, with TRBD1 as a possible D gene (5 bases). This CDR3 is 13 amino acids long. Germline assignment: CDR1 MNHEY and CDR2 SVGAGI. V lost 4 bases and J lost 8, with 14 bases in between. CDR3 loop: CASSSGQILGYTF. CDR3 nucleotides: TGTGCCAGCAGTTCAGGACAAATTTTAGGCTACACCTTC.

The V gene is TRBV4-1, the J gene TRBJ2-7, with 8 bases matching TRBD2. Germline trimming cut 0 bases from V and 3 bases from J; bases unmatched to any gene: 7. This CDR3 has 16 residues. Germline V lookup: CDR1 MGHRA, CDR2 YSYEKL. CDR3 nucleotides: TGCGCCAGCAGCCAAGATCCAGCGGGGGCCGTCTACGAGCAGTACTTC. This translates into CASSQDPAGAVYEQYF.

The chain is built from TRBV10-3 and TRBJ2-3, with 8 bases matching TRBD1. Germline V gene sequence: CDR1 ENHRY, CDR2 SYGVKD. Trimming removed 0 bases from V and 9 bases from J; junction bases left unmatched: 5. CDR3 length: 14 residues. The CDR3 loop is CAISESIQGATQYF. The CDR3 region has the DNA TGTGCCATCAGTGAGTCCATCCAGGGGGCCACGCAGTATTTT.

The V and J genes are TRBV9 and TRBJ1-1, with D possibly TRBD1 on 6 matching bases. The germline CDR1 and CDR2 sequences are SGDLS and YYNGEE. V shed 5 bases and J shed 6 bases, with 20 bases lying between them. The CDR3 has 15 residues. CDR3 residues: CASRLGDTPSAEAFF. Written as DNA, the CDR3 is TGTGCCAGCAGACTCGGGGACACTCCTTCGGCTGAAGCTTTCTTT.

The rearrangement links TRBV5-5 to TRBJ1-6; D possibly corresponds to TRBD1 (6 bases). The CDR3 is made up of 16 amino acids. Germline CDR1 and CDR2: SGHKS and YYEKEE (reference sequence). V lost 4 bases and J 0 bases, leaving 11 bases between the germline ends. CDR3 residues: CASSHRASSYNSPLHF. In DNA form, the CDR3 reads TGTGCCAGCAGCCACAGGGCGAGCTCCTATAATTCACCCCTCCACTTT.

V usage is TRBV4-1 and J usage is TRBJ1-1, with D tentatively TRBD1 (5 bases). V was clipped by 4 bases and J by 8 bases, with 23 bases between them. This CDR3 has 16 residues. CDR1 is MGHRA, CDR2 YSYEKL, per germline. CDR3 sequence reads: CASSPERGTLLIEAFF. The DNA for the CDR3 is TGCGCCAGCAGCCCTGAACGCGGGACCCTGCTAATCGAAGCTTTCTTT.

On this clone itself: An end of the junction differs from the germline gene, which may be a read error. The chain has TRBV19 and TRBJ2-5, with D tentatively TRBD2 (8 bases). This CDR3 spans 18 amino acids. Germline V lookup: CDR1 LNHDA, CDR2 SQIVND (reference sequence). CDR3 nucleotides: TGTGCCTGTAGTATCCGGGGACTAGGGGGCGGGCTGGGGGAGACCCAGTACTTC. Amino acid sequence: CACSIRGLGGGLGETQYF.

The chain combines TRBV6-5 with TRBJ1-2; 8 bases agree with TRBD1. Trimming cost V 0 bases and J 4 bases; bases outside gene matches: 7. The CDR3 loop spans 16 amino acids. The V gene's germline CDR1 is MNHEY and CDR2 SVGAGI. CDR3 region: CASSYSAITGGYGYTF. In DNA, the CDR3 is TGTGCCAGCAGTTACTCCGCTATAACAGGGGGCTATGGCTACACCTTC.

The chain joins TRBV6-4 to TRBJ1-5, with D perhaps TRBD1 (6 bases). Per the germline V gene, CDR1 is MRHNA and CDR2 is SNTAGT. Trimming pared 2 bases from V and 0 bases from J, leaving 32 bases between. This CDR3 spans 23 amino acids. Written as DNA, the CDR3 is TGTGCCAGCAGTGACCGAAAAAGAGGGCACAGGGACGAGGGCTGGGATAGCAATCAGCCCCAGCATTTT. It encodes CASSDRKRGHRDEGWDSNQPQHF.

The V gene is TRBV9, the J gene TRBJ1-3, with unresolved D. V gave up 1 base and J gave up 0 bases, with 8 bases separating them. CDR1 and CDR2 from the germline V gene are SGDLS and YYNGEE. The CDR3 is made up of 15 amino acids. The CDR3 sequence is CASSVLDHSGNTIYF. Here the CDR3 DNA reads TGTGCCAGCAGCGTATTAGATCACTCTGGAAACACCATATATTTT.

The V and J genes are TRBV19 and TRBJ1-2, with D tentatively TRBD1 (6 bases). Germline loops: CDR1 LNHDA, CDR2 SQIVND (reference sequence). V was pared by 3 bases and J by 2 bases, with 7 bases between. The CDR3 has 13 amino acids. CDR3 amino acids: CASSMGANYGYTF. The CDR3 region has the DNA TGTGCCAGTAGTATGGGGGCAAACTATGGCTACACCTTC.

V gene TRBV15 combines with J gene TRBJ1-2; D call uncertain. This CDR3 region has 16 residues. Germline lookup yields CDR1 LNHNV and CDR2 YYDKDF (reference sequence). V was trimmed by 0 bases and J by 0 bases, leaving 11 bases between them. The CDR3 nucleotides read TGTGCCACCAGCAGAGATCGACTACAGACTAACTATGGCTACACCTTC. It yields the protein CATSRDRLQTNYGYTF.